This section outlines one T cell receptor (beta chain) sequence together with its context. The CDR3 runs to 14 residues. The germline CDR1 and CDR2 sequences are MDHEN and SYDVKM. The V and J ends lost 10 bases and 3 bases respectively, with 15 bases between them. These data come from a study of shared clonotypes between healthy human individuals. Study in general: Contributing individuals were a couple of females and a few males aged 18 to 49.

Over several immunoSEQ plates, each subset's genomic DNA was distributed in even portions. Unsorted PBMC contributed approximately 280 ng DNA, approximately 33,000 T cell genomes, to each replicate PCR. Original handling: In the immunoSEQ data, sequences were junction-only and lacked quality scores, so filtering differed. Profiled with immunoSEQ multiplex PCR; TCRdb holds only in-frame clones, not every one. V and J calls and clone size are as listed in that table; D and trimming were resolved from the DNA. In the table there are about half a million clones, around 85% of which are singletons. The receptor was derived from a woman between 40 and 55 years old in good health. Some clones in this sample may be carry-over from other donors' samples. Sequences were obtained from PBMCs. The rearrangement links TRBV28 to TRBJ2-2; D may be TRBD2 (6 bases). CDR3 bases: TGTGCCACCGATAGCGGTGGCGACACCGGGGAGCTGTTTTTT. Amino acid sequence: CATDSGGDTGELFF.